The rows below give T cell receptor beta chains drawn from one sample of a study of blood T cell repertoires in COVID-19. Libraries were prepared by immunoSEQ multiplex PCR; TCRdb keeps only in-frame clonotypes and omits some of them. The table has approximately 120,000 clones, approximately 87% seen once. Sequences were obtained from peripheral blood. The receptors were sampled from a man aged 50 or older with acute or convalescent COVID-19. Each CDR3 is given with its conserved first and last residue. D genes are given only for firm matches. A clone size is listed for some rows: how often the clone was seen (once, few, many), or a class if it is expanded.

v_gene: TRBV30
abundance: few
d_gene: -
j_gene: TRBJ1-1
CDR3nt: TGTGCCTGGAGTGACTTCCGCGGGACTGAAGCTTTCTTT
CDR3aa: CAWSDFRGTEAFF

v_gene: TRBV4-3
abundance: -
d_gene: TRBD2
j_gene: TRBJ2-7
CDR3nt: TGCGCCAGCAGCCAAGATGGAACTAGCGGACTTTACGAGCAGTACTTC
CDR3aa: CASSQDGTSGLYEQYF

v_gene: TRBV23-1
abundance: -
d_gene: -
j_gene: TRBJ1-5
CDR3nt: TGCGCCAGCAGTCAAAACCCCAGGGGTGGCAATCAGCCCCAGCATTTT
CDR3aa: CASSQNPRGGNQPQHF

v_gene: TRBV19
abundance: -
d_gene: -
j_gene: TRBJ2-7
CDR3nt: TGTGCCAGTAGGGGGCAGGGGATCGGCTACGAGCAGTACTTC
CDR3aa: CASRGQGIGYEQYF

v_gene: TRBV18
abundance: -
d_gene: TRBD1
j_gene: TRBJ1-6
CDR3nt: TGTGCCAGCTCAGCGATAGGACAGGGGGCTTATTCACCCCTCCACTTT
CDR3aa: CASSAIGQGAYSPLHF

v_gene: TRBV6-5
abundance: -
d_gene: -
j_gene: TRBJ1-1
CDR3nt: TGTGCCAGCAGTACAGGGTTCACTGAAGCTTTCTTT
CDR3aa: CASSTGFTEAFF

v_gene: TRBV28
abundance: -
d_gene: TRBD2
j_gene: TRBJ2-1
CDR3nt: TGTGCCAGCAGAGAACGACTAGCGGGACTCTACAATGAGCAGTTCTTC
CDR3aa: CASRERLAGLYNEQFF

v_gene: TRBV7-2
abundance: -
d_gene: TRBD1
j_gene: TRBJ1-2
CDR3nt: TGTGCCAGCAGTTACGACAGGGCGGGCTATGGCTACACCTTC
CDR3aa: CASSYDRAGYGYTF

v_gene: TRBV5-4
abundance: -
d_gene: -
j_gene: TRBJ1-2
CDR3nt: TGTGCCAGCAGCCGGAAGATGGGAGAGTATGGCTACACCTTC
CDR3aa: CASSRKMGEYGYTF

v_gene: TRBV6-2/TRBV6-3
abundance: -
d_gene: TRBD2
j_gene: TRBJ2-1
CDR3nt: TGTGCCAGCAGTTATTGGGGGACTAGCGGAAACAATGAGCAGTTCTTC
CDR3aa: CASSYWGTSGNNEQFF

v_gene: TRBV19
abundance: -
d_gene: -
j_gene: TRBJ1-3
CDR3nt: TGTGCCAGTAGCACCACATCCACTGGAAACACCATATATTTT
CDR3aa: CASSTTSTGNTIYF

v_gene: TRBV7-6
abundance: once
d_gene: -
j_gene: TRBJ2-1
CDR3nt: TGTGCCAGCAGCTTGAGAGGAGGGAATACCTACAATGAGCAGTTCTTC
CDR3aa: CASSLRGGNTYNEQFF

v_gene: TRBV7-8
abundance: -
d_gene: -
j_gene: TRBJ2-7
CDR3nt: TGTGCCAGCAGCCCGAGCGGGTCTAGCTCCTACGAGCAGTACTTC
CDR3aa: CASSPSGSSSYEQYF

v_gene: TRBV10-3
abundance: -
d_gene: TRBD2
j_gene: TRBJ2-1
CDR3nt: TGTGCCATCAGTGAGTCCGGGACTATCCTAAGGAACAATGAGCAGTTCTTC
CDR3aa: CAISESGTILRNNEQFF

v_gene: TRBV9
abundance: -
d_gene: -
j_gene: TRBJ1-5
CDR3nt: TGTGCCAGCAGCTCCAACGGACAGCCCAATCAGCCCCAGCATTTT
CDR3aa: CASSSNGQPNQPQHF

v_gene: TRBV5-6
abundance: -
d_gene: TRBD2
j_gene: TRBJ2-3
CDR3nt: TGTGCCAGCAGCTTGGTAGCGGGAGCAGGCACAGATACGCAGTATTTT
CDR3aa: CASSLVAGAGTDTQYF

v_gene: TRBV29-1
abundance: -
d_gene: TRBD1
j_gene: TRBJ2-7
CDR3nt: TGCAGCGTCCGGGACAGGGTTACCTACGAGCAGTACTTC
CDR3aa: CSVRDRVTYEQYF

v_gene: TRBV20-1
abundance: -
d_gene: TRBD1
j_gene: TRBJ1-5
CDR3nt: TGCAGTGCTAGTGGACAGGTCAATCAGCCCCAGCATTTT
CDR3aa: CSASGQVNQPQHF

v_gene: TRBV19
abundance: -
d_gene: TRBD2
j_gene: TRBJ2-2
CDR3nt: TGTGCCAGTATAGGTAGCGGGAGGGCCGACACCGGGGAGCTGTTTTTT
CDR3aa: CASIGSGRADTGELFF

v_gene: TRBV24-1
abundance: few
d_gene: TRBD1
j_gene: TRBJ2-1
CDR3nt: TGTGCCACCAGTGATCGACAGGGGTCACTCTACAATGAGCAGTTCTTC
CDR3aa: CATSDRQGSLYNEQFF

v_gene: TRBV18
abundance: -
d_gene: -
j_gene: TRBJ1-4
CDR3nt: TGTGCCAGCTCATTTAAAGAAAAACTGTTTTTT
CDR3aa: CASSFKEKLFF

v_gene: TRBV13
abundance: -
d_gene: TRBD2
j_gene: TRBJ2-1
CDR3nt: TGTGCCAGCAGCCTCAGGGAGGGGCAGTTCTTC
CDR3aa: CASSLREGQFF

v_gene: TRBV24-1
abundance: -
d_gene: TRBD1
j_gene: TRBJ1-2
CDR3nt: TGTGCCACACTAAGCCGGACAGGGGGCGCCTACTATGGCTACACCTTC
CDR3aa: CATLSRTGGAYYGYTF

v_gene: TRBV5-1
abundance: -
d_gene: TRBD1
j_gene: TRBJ1-1
CDR3nt: TGCGCCAGCAGCCTCCAACAGGGGACGGGAATCACTGAAGCTTTCTTT
CDR3aa: CASSLQQGTGITEAFF

v_gene: TRBV30
abundance: -
d_gene: -
j_gene: TRBJ1-6
CDR3nt: TGTGCCTGGAGTGTAGCAGGGGTTAATAATTCACCCCTCCACTTT
CDR3aa: CAWSVAGVNNSPLHF

v_gene: TRBV24-1
abundance: -
d_gene: TRBD2
j_gene: TRBJ2-1
CDR3nt: TGTGCCACCAGTGATCCCGGGACTAGCGGGGGGCGATCCACCTACAATGAGCAGTTCTTC
CDR3aa: CATSDPGTSGGRSTYNEQFF

v_gene: TRBV10-2
abundance: -
d_gene: TRBD1
j_gene: TRBJ2-4
CDR3nt: TGCGCCACCAGGGACAGCAACAAAAACATTCAGTACTTC
CDR3aa: CATRDSNKNIQYF

v_gene: TRBV18
abundance: -
d_gene: -
j_gene: TRBJ1-1
CDR3nt: TGTGCCAGCTCACCAAGGGCGCGGGACACTGAAGCTTTCTTT
CDR3aa: CASSPRARDTEAFF

v_gene: TRBV6-6
abundance: -
d_gene: -
j_gene: TRBJ2-7
CDR3nt: TGTGCCAGCAGTCATGGCCCGGACTACTCCTACGAGCAGTACTTC
CDR3aa: CASSHGPDYSYEQYF

v_gene: TRBV6-2/TRBV6-3
abundance: -
d_gene: TRBD1
j_gene: TRBJ1-1
CDR3nt: TGTGCCAGCAGTTCCCCAGACAGGGGAGGCACTGAAGCTTTCTTT
CDR3aa: CASSSPDRGGTEAFF

v_gene: TRBV7-2
abundance: -
d_gene: -
j_gene: TRBJ2-2
CDR3nt: TGTGCCAGCAGCTTTAGCGCGAACACCGGGGAGCTGTTTTTT
CDR3aa: CASSFSANTGELFF

v_gene: TRBV30
abundance: -
d_gene: TRBD2
j_gene: TRBJ2-7
CDR3nt: TGTGCCTGGGTGGGGGCTAGCGGGAGGTACGAGCAGTACTTC
CDR3aa: CAWVGASGRYEQYF

v_gene: TRBV11-2
abundance: -
d_gene: TRBD1
j_gene: TRBJ2-3
CDR3nt: TGTGCCAGCAGTTTCAGGACAGGGAGCACAGATACGCAGTATTTT
CDR3aa: CASSFRTGSTDTQYF

v_gene: TRBV30
abundance: once
d_gene: -
j_gene: TRBJ2-7
CDR3nt: TGTGCCGGGAGGAACAGATCATTCTCCTACGAGCAGTACTTC
CDR3aa: CAGRNRSFSYEQYF

v_gene: TRBV2
abundance: -
d_gene: TRBD2
j_gene: TRBJ2-7
CDR3nt: TGTGCCAGCAGTAGGACTAGCTACGAGCAGTACTTC
CDR3aa: CASSRTSYEQYF

v_gene: TRBV9
abundance: -
d_gene: -
j_gene: TRBJ2-5
CDR3nt: TGTGCCAGCAGCGTCTCCCCACAGGTGGCGGAGACCCAGTACTTC
CDR3aa: CASSVSPQVAETQYF

v_gene: TRBV19
abundance: -
d_gene: -
j_gene: TRBJ2-7
CDR3nt: TGTGCCAGTAGTATAAAACTAGCAGACTACTACGAGCAGTACTTC
CDR3aa: CASSIKLADYYEQYF

v_gene: TRBV30
abundance: once
d_gene: TRBD2
j_gene: TRBJ2-1
CDR3nt: TGTGCCTGGAGTGCGGCTAGCGGGAGTCGGTGGGCCTACAATGAGCAGTTCTTC
CDR3aa: CAWSAASGSRWAYNEQFF

v_gene: TRBV3-1/TRBV3-2
abundance: once
d_gene: TRBD2
j_gene: TRBJ2-3
CDR3nt: TGTGCCAGCAGCACTAGCGGGGGGACAGATACGCAGTATTTT
CDR3aa: CASSTSGGTDTQYF

v_gene: TRBV19
abundance: -
d_gene: TRBD1
j_gene: TRBJ1-5
CDR3nt: TGTGCCAGTAGTATAAGTCAGGGGGCCCGCAATCAGCCCCAGCATTTT
CDR3aa: CASSISQGARNQPQHF

v_gene: TRBV6-5
abundance: -
d_gene: -
j_gene: TRBJ2-3
CDR3nt: TGTGCCAGCAGTCGACAGAACACAGATACGCAGTATTTT
CDR3aa: CASSRQNTDTQYF

v_gene: TRBV5-1
abundance: -
d_gene: -
j_gene: TRBJ1-2
CDR3nt: TGCGCCAGCAGCTTGGAAGGCGCGGGCTATGGCTACACCTTC
CDR3aa: CASSLEGAGYGYTF

v_gene: TRBV7-7
abundance: -
d_gene: TRBD1
j_gene: TRBJ2-7
CDR3nt: TGTGCCAGCAGCTTACAAACAGGGGTCGAGCAGTACTTC
CDR3aa: CASSLQTGVEQYF

v_gene: TRBV7-8
abundance: once
d_gene: TRBD1
j_gene: TRBJ1-1
CDR3nt: TGTGCCAGCAGCTCCCGGGACAGAAACACTGAAGCTTTCTTT
CDR3aa: CASSSRDRNTEAFF

v_gene: TRBV7-2
abundance: -
d_gene: -
j_gene: TRBJ2-5
CDR3nt: TGTGCCAGCAGCTTCAGAAGCGGGCAAGAGACCCAGTACTTC
CDR3aa: CASSFRSGQETQYF

v_gene: TRBV6-5
abundance: -
d_gene: TRBD1
j_gene: TRBJ2-7
CDR3nt: TGTGCCAGCAGTCTACAGGGGTCTGCCTACGAGCAGTACTTC
CDR3aa: CASSLQGSAYEQYF

v_gene: TRBV18
abundance: -
d_gene: TRBD2
j_gene: TRBJ2-1
CDR3nt: TGTGCCAGCTCACCAATGGCGGGAGGGCGGTACAATGAGCAGTTCTTC
CDR3aa: CASSPMAGGRYNEQFF

v_gene: TRBV14
abundance: few
d_gene: -
j_gene: TRBJ2-3
CDR3nt: TGTGCCAGCAGCCAAGAAAGGGGATGGGATACGCAGTATTTT
CDR3aa: CASSQERGWDTQYF